Each of the 5 T cell receptor beta chains below was sequenced from the same sample in a study of T cells in tuberculosis. Clones were read by immunoSEQ multiplex PCR, and TCRdb kept only the in-frame ones, dropping some. The repertoire holds 40,000 to 45,000 clones, with around 94% as singletons. The sequenced material came from PBMCs. These receptors were collected from a donor between 10 and 29 years old with latent tuberculosis or without tuberculosis infection. Some clones in this sample may be carry-over from other donors' samples.

The chain links TRBV2 to TRBJ2-5, with D unresolved. Deletions cut 2 bases from V and 5 bases from J, with 15 bases between. CDR3 length: 15 residues. Germline lookup yields CDR1 SNHLY and CDR2 FYNNEI. DNA of the CDR3: TGTGCCAGCAGTGAAAGACCCGGCCCACAGGAGACCCAGTACTTC. This codes for CASSERPGPQETQYF.

V and J are TRBV28 and TRBJ2-7; 9 bases are a match to TRBD1. The CDR3 is made up of 14 amino acids. Germline lookup yields CDR1 MDHEN and CDR2 SYDVKM. V was clipped by 7 bases and J by 3 bases; unmatched bases: 7. CDR3 sequence: CASNLPGQGYEQYF. CDR3 DNA: TGTGCCAGCAACCTCCCGGGACAGGGCTACGAGCAGTACTTC.

The sample holds one count of this clone. V gene TRBV4-1 combines with J gene TRBJ2-7; D unclear. This CDR3 is 16 amino acids long. Germline V gene lookup returns CDR1 MGHRA and CDR2 YSYEKL. With 0 bases removed from V and 0 bases from J, the gap between germline ends came to 12 bases. The CDR3 DNA is TGCGCCAGCAGCCAAGAACCGAGGCCCAGCTCCTACGAGCAGTACTTC. This gives the protein CASSQEPRPSSYEQYF.

The gene calls are TRBV4-1 and TRBJ1-1; no clear D gene. The V gene's germline CDR1 is MGHRA and CDR2 YSYEKL. This CDR3 comprises 17 residues. Trimming shortened V by 0 bases and J by 2 bases, and 16 bases separated the two germline ends. The CDR3 DNA is TGCGCCAGCAGCCAAGACGGGAGGGCGAGGCAAAACACTGAAGCTTTCTTT. It encodes CASSQDGRARQNTEAFF.

The V call is TRBV5-1, the J call TRBJ2-2; 7 positions agree with TRBD1. Trimming took 0 bases from V and 3 from J; bases not matched to a gene: 2. CDR1 and CDR2 from the germline V gene are SGHRS and YFSETQ. CDR3 length: 15 amino acids. CDR3 nucleotides: TGCGCCAGCAGCTTGGAGACAGGGCACACCGGGGAGCTGTTTTTT. Translated: CASSLETGHTGELFF. Full variable domain (outside the CDR3, taken from reference TRBV5-1 and TRBJ2-2): KAGVTQTPRYLIKTRGQQVTLSCSPISGHRSVSWYQQTPGQGLQFLFEYFSETQRNKGNFPGRFSGRQFSNSRSEMNVSTLELGDSALYLCASSLETGHTGELFFGEGSRLTVL.